This T cell receptor beta chain was sequenced during a study of monozygotic twins with inflammatory bowel disease. Total RNA amounting to roughly 3,400 ng went into each TCR library. From the 5' RACE reads, TCRdb lists one entry per CDR3 protein and no DNA. Here the sample table reports over 200,000 distinct CDR3 sequences. Germline CDR1 reads DFQATT; CDR2 reads SNEGSKA (reference sequence). The CDR3 sequence is 16 residues long. The specimen was blood. The rearrangement links TRBV20-1 to TRBJ2-2; the TCRdb D gene call, TRBD1, has no DNA to confirm it. The clonotype comes from a human donor with ulcerative colitis or Crohn's disease, or a healthy co-twin of an affected twin (not recorded which). The CDR3 sequence: CSARMDRGKDTGELFF.